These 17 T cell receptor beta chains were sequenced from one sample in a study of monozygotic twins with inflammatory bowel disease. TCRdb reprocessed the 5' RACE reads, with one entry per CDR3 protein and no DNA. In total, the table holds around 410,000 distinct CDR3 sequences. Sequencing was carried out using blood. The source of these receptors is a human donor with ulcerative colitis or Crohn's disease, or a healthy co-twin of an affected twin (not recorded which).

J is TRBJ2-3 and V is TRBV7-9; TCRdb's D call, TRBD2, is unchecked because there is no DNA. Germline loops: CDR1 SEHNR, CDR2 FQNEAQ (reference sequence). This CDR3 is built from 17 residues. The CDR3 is CASSLATLAGDTDTQYF.

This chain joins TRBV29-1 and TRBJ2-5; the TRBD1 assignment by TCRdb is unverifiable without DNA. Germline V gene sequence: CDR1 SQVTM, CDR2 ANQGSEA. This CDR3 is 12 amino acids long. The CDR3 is CSVGGEKGTQYF.

The CDR3 reads CASSPGLAGHYEQYF. V gene TRBV5-1 combines with J gene TRBJ2-7; no DNA is available, so the TRBD2 call from TCRdb remains unchecked. Germline CDR1 is SGHRS and CDR2 is YFSETQ. CDR3 length: 15 residues. The variable domain in full, with the rest retrieved from reference TRBV5-1 and TRBJ2-7, is KAGVTQTPRYLIKTRGQQVTLSCSPISGHRSVSWYQQTPGQGLQFLFEYFSETQRNKGNFPGRFSGRQFSNSRSEMNVSTLELGDSALYLCASSPGLAGHYEQYFGPGTRLTVT.

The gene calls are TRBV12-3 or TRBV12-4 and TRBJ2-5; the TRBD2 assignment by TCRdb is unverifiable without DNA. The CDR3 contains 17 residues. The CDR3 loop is CASRYYPGASGQETQYF.

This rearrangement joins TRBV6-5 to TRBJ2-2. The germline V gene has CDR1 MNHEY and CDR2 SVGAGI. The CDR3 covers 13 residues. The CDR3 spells CASSYGSNGELFF.

This CDR3 reads CASSVSGLYQETQYF. The chain recombines TRBV5-1 with TRBJ2-5; TCRdb picks TRBD1, but there is no DNA to check that call. The CDR3 contains 15 residues. CDR1 and CDR2 (germline): SGHRS, YFSETQ.

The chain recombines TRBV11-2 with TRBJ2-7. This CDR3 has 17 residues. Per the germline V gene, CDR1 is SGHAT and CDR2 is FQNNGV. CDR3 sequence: CASSLDLSGHIYYEQYF.

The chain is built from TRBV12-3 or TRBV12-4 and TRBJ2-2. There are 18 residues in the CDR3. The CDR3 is CASSFLSRWDENTGELFF.

The CDR3: CSAAAGVRGNTEAFF. The chain carries TRBV29-1 and TRBJ1-1. CDR1 is SQVTM, CDR2 ANQGSEA, per germline. The CDR3 consists of 15 residues.

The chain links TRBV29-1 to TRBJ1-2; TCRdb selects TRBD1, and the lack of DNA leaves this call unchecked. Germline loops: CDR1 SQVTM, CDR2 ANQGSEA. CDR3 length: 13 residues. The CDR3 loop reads CSVEPGGNYGYTF.

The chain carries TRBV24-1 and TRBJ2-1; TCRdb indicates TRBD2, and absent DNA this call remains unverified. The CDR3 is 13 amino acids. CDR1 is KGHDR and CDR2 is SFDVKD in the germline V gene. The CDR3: CATTEGLAGRQFF.

CDR3 residues: CASSLAGKKTTGELFF. The rearrangement uses TRBV5-1 and TRBJ2-2. This CDR3 spans 16 amino acids. CDR1 SGHRS and CDR2 YFSETQ come from the germline V gene.

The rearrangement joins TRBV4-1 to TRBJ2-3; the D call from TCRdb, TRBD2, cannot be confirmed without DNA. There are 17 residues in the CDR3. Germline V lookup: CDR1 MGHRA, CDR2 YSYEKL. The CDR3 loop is CASSQNGLAASTDTQYF.

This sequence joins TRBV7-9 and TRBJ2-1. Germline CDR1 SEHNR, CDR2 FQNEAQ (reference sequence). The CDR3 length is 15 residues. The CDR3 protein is CASRFIESSYNEQFF.

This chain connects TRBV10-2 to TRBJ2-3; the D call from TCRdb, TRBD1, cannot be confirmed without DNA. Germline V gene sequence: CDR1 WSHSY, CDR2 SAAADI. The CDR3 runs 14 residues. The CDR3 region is CASSEYGTADTQYF.

This chain's CDR3 is CASSHRESGANVLTF. V and J are TRBV12-3 or TRBV12-4 and TRBJ2-6; TCRdb selects TRBD1, and the lack of DNA leaves this call unchecked. This CDR3 has 15 residues.

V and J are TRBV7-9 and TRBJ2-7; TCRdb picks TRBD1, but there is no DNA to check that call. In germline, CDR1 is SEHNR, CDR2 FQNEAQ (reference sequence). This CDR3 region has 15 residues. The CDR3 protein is CASSWTGTGPYEQYF.